Detailed here is one T cell receptor (beta chain). Its antigen is still unknown. This CDR3 is 22 amino acids long. With 5 bases clipped from V and 8 bases from J, the junction kept 26 bases outside the gene matches. Germline V gives CDR1 SGHVS, CDR2 FNYEAQ. This table comes from immunoSEQ multiplex PCR, and its TCRdb copy is limited to in-frame clones, with some not included. The sample holds more than 550,000 clones, 90% seen once. This sample is drawn from a study of shared clonotypes between healthy human individuals. Looking at the study overall: A donor's plate count was three for CD4 naive and three for CD4 memory; CD8 naive had two and CD8 memory one. Study results and limitations: Only blood was sampled, and tissue TCR repertoires likely differ from blood ones.

What was sequenced was memory CD8+ T cells from PBMCs. Subset specified: CD45RO+ cells pooled with CCR7-negative TemRA cells. The chain is built from TRBV7-6 and TRBJ2-1, with TRBD2 matching 14 bases. This clonotype was obtained from a man younger than 30 in good health. Some clones in this sample may be carry-over from other donors' samples. CDR3 in DNA: TGTGCCAGCAGCCTAAATTTTGTCCCGGGACTAGCGGGAGTAGAAGGGCTTGATGAGCAGTTCTTC. Translating gives CASSLNFVPGLAGVEGLDEQFF.